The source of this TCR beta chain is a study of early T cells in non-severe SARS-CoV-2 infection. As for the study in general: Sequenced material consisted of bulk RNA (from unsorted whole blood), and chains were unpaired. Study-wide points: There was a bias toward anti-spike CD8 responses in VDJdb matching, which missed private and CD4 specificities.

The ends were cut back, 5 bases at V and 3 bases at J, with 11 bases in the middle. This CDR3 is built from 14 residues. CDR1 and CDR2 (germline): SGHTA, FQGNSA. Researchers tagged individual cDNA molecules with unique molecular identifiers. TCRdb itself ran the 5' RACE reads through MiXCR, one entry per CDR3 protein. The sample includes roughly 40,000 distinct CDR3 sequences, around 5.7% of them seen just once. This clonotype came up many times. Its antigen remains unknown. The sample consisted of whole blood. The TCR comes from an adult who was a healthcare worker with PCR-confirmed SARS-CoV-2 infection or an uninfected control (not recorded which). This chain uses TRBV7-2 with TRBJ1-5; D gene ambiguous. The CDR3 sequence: CASSPGRNNQPQHF. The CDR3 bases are TGTGCCAGCAGCCCAGGACGGAACAATCAGCCCCAGCATTTT. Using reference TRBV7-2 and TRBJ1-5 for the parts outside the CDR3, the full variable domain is GAGVSQSPSNKVTEKGKDVELRCDPISGHTALYWYRQSLGQGLEFLIYFQGNSAPDKSGLPSDRFSAERTGGSVSTLTIQRTQQEDSAVYLCASSPGRNNQPQHFGDGTRLSIL.